This TCR beta chain was recovered during a study of CD8 T cells in Susac syndrome. Study-wide results and limits: The study acknowledged a relatively small number of individuals in its TCR sequencing and HLA analysis.

The CD8+ and CD4+ T cells were negatively isolated, with the TEMRA cells enriched by FACS. As for this clonotype: Antigen specificity is unknown.

V dropped 7 bases and J dropped 7 bases, with 10 bases sitting between them. The CDR3 is 12 residues long. The germline gives CDR1 MNHEY, CDR2 SVGAGI. Random hexamers were used to reverse transcribe the RNA input (0.5 to 1 ug). Coverage of TCR beta CDR3 amplification by immunoSEQ multiplex PCR extended to 54 Vbeta and 13 Jbeta. TCRdb re-analysed the immunoSEQ multiplex PCR reads in MiXCR, keeping a single row per CDR3 protein. The sample lists around 220,000 distinct CDR3 sequences; around 90% were seen once. Input material: CD8+ T cells from PBMCs. V gene TRBV6-5 combines with J gene TRBJ2-2; tentatively, D is TRBD2 (5 bases). This receptor was identified in a human donor with multiple sclerosis. The CDR3 here is CASKSGNGELFF. CDR3 nucleotides: TGTGCCAGCAAATCGGGAAACGGGGAGCTGTTTTTT.